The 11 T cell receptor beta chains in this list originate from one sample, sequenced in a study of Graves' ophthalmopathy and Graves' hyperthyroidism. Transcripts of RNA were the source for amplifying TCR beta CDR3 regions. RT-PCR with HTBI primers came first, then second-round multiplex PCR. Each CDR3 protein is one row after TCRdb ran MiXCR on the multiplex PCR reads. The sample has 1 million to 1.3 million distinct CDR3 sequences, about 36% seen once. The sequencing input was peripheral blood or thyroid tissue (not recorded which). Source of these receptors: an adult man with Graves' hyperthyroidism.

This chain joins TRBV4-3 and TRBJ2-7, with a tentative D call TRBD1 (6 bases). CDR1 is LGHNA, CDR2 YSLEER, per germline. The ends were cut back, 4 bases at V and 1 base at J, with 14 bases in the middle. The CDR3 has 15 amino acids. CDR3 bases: TGCGCCAGCAGCCTGGGACACAGGCCATCCTACGAGCAGTACTTC. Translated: CASSLGHRPSYEQYF.

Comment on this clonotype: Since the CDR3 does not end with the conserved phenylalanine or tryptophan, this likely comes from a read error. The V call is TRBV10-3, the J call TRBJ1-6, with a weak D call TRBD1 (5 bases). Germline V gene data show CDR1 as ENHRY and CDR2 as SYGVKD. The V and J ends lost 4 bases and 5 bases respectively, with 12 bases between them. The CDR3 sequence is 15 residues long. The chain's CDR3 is CAISATDYNNSPLHL. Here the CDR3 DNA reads TGTGCCATCAGTGCGACAGATTATAATAATTCACCCCTCCACCTT.

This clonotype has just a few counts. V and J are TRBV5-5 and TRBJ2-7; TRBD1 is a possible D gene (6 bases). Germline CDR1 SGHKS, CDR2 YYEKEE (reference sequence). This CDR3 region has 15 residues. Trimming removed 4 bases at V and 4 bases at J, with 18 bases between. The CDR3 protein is CASSDRTDFNYEQYF. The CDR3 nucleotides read TGTGCCAGCAGCGACAGGACAGATTTCAATTACGAGCAGTACTTC. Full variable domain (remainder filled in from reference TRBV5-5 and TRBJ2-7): DAGVTQSPTHLIKTRGQQVTLRCSPISGHKSVSWYQQVLGQGPQFIFQYYEKEERGRGNFPDRFSARQFPNYSSELNVNALLLGDSALYLCASSDRTDFNYEQYFGPGTRLTVT.

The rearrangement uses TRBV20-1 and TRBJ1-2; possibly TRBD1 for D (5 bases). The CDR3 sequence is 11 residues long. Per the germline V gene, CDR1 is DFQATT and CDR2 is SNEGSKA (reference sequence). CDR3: CSEGDDHGYTF. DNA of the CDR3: TGCTCCGAAGGGGACGACCATGGCTACACCTTC.

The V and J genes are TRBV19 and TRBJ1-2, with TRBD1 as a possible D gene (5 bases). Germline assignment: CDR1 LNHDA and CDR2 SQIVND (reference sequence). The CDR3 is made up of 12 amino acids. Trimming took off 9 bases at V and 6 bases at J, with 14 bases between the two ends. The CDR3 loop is CASRTGQNGYTF. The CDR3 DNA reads TGTGCCAGCAGAACAGGACAAAATGGCTACACCTTC.

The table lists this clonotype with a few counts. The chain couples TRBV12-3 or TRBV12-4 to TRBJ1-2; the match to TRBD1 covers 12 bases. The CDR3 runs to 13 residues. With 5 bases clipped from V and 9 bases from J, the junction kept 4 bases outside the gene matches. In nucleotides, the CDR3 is TGTGCCAGCAGTCAGGGACAGGGGGCGAGCTACACCTTC. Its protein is CASSQGQGASYTF.

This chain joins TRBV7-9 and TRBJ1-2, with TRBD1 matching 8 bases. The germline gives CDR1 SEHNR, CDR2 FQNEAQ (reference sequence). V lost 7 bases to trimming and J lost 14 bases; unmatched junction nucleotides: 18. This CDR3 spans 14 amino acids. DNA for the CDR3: TGTGCCAGCACCTCAGATGGGACAGGACCTGGGGGGACCTTC. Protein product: CASTSDGTGPGGTF. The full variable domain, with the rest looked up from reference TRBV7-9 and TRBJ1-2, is DTGVSQNPRHKITKRGQNVTFRCDPISEHNRLYWYRQTLGQGPEFLTYFQNEAQLEKSRLLSDRFSAERPKGSFSTLEIQRTEQGDSAMYLCASTSDGTGPGGTFGSGTRLTVV.

The CDR3 is CSARDRILAGGPGEQYF. The CDR3 nucleotides are TGCAGTGCTAGAGATCGTATACTAGCGGGAGGGCCGGGGGAGCAGTACTTC. The V and J genes are TRBV20-1 and TRBJ2-7; 13 bases are shared with TRBD2. The V segment lost 0 bases and the J segment 7 bases; nucleotides outside the gene matches: 12. The CDR3 consists of 17 residues. The V gene's germline CDR1 is DFQATT and CDR2 SNEGSKA (reference sequence).

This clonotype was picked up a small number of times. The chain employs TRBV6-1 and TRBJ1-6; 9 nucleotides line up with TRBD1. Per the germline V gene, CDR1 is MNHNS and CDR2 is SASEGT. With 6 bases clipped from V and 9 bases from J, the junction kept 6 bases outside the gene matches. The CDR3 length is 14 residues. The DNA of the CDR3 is TGTGCCAGCAGGAGGACAGGGGTGGCTTCACCCCTCCACTTT. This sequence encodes CASRRTGVASPLHF.

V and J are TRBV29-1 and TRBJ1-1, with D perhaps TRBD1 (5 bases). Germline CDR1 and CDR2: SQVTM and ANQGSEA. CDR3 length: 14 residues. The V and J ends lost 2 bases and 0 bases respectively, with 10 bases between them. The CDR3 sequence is CSVETRGLNTEAFF. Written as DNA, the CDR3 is TGCAGCGTTGAAACTAGGGGTCTGAACACTGAAGCTTTCTTT.

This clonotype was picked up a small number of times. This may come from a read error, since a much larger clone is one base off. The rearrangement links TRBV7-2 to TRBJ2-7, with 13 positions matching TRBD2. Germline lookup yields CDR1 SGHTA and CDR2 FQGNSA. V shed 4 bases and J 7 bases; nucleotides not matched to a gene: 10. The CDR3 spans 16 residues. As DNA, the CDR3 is TGTGCCAGCAGCTCAACCGGACTAGCGGGAGTAGGGGAGCAGTACTTC. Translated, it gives CASSSTGLAGVGEQYF.